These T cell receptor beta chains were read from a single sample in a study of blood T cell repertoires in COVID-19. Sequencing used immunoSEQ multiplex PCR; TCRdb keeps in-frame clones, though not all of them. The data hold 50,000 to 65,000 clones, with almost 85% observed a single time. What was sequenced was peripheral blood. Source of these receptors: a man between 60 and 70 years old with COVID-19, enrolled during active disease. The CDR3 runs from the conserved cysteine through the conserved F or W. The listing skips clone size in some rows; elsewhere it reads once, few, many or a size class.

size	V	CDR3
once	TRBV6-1	CASSEGTGGPGELFF
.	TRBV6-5	CASTSTSGSGEQFF
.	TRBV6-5	CASIGGRANVLTF
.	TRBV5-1	CASSLRFVARTSGRWAGELFF
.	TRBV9	CASSVDVSGGNTIYF
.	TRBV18	CASSGFSGGAYEQYF
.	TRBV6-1	CASSEGIGVYNEQFF
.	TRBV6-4	CASSAPGTTSINEQFF
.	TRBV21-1	CASSERDWGNEQFF
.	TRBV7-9	CASSSRTGGTDTQYF
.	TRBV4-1	CASSQATYPNTGELFF
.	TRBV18	CASSPDITGNQPQHF
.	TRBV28	CASSFELNTEAFF
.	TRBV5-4	CASSRAAGGVGEKLFF
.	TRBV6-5	CASVDYLRGGTEAFF
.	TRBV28	CASSPSGYEAFF
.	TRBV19	CPPTGPNTQYF
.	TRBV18	CASSPDRGSPEAFF
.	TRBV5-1	CASTLGTVTGEQYF
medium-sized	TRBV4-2	CASSQGRDEQYF
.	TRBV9	CASSAQGGSNQPQHF
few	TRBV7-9	CASSPGTGDYF
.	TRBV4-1	CASSHFVDRGKPQHF
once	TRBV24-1	CATGSSHSGGADTQYF
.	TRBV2	CASSEGGQAVKLFF
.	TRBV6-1	CASSESLRAPREQFF
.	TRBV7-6	CASSLSGLIIDTQYF
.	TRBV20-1	CSAREDTQYF
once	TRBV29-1	CSVEVFNEQFF
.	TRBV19	CASTVTATDTQYF
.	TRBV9	CASSVEALIAGELSPYNEQFF
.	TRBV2	CASRLAGEETQYF
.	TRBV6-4	CASSDSRDSSTDTQYF
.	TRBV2	CASSYPLPTSGRAYEQYF
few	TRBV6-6	CASSYIDSNQPQHF
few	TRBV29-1	CSVDGREGLDEQFF
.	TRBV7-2	CASSLAAGRGWGEKLFF
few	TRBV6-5	CASSYEGTGGDEKLFF
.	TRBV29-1	CSVESGENSGANVLTF
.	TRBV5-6	CASILGGNTEAFF
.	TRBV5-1	CASSHPTGGLAYGYTF
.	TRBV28	CASSFLGDQPQHF
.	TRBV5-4	CASSLDRGSSYNEQFF
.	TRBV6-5	CASSTSGHSYEQYF